Below, 26 T cell receptor beta chains from the same sample are listed, as sequenced in a study of cytomegalovirus exposure and HLA in healthy donors. With 60 Vbeta and 13 Jbeta primers, the PCR was carried out. The method was immunoSEQ multiplex PCR; TCRdb's version includes in-frame clones alone and lacks a portion of them. The repertoire includes approximately 200,000 clones, more than 65% of them detected once, and approximately 5.4% sits in the top ten. The sequenced sample was PBMCs. The receptors stem from a woman in her twenties or thirties in good health and CMV-seropositive.

The chain is built from TRBV27 and TRBJ2-1, with 8 positions matching TRBD2. The CDR3 covers 15 residues. V shed 6 bases and J 9 bases; nucleotides not matched to a gene: 13. Germline V gene lookup returns CDR1 MNHEY and CDR2 SMNVEV (reference sequence). The chain's CDR3 is CASSSSPGLVPEQFF. The CDR3 DNA sequence: TGTGCCAGCAGCTCCTCCCCGGGACTAGTTCCTGAGCAGTTCTTC.

This sequence joins TRBV5-8 and TRBJ2-7; D is unclear. V was shortened by 2 bases and J by 2 bases, with 5 bases between the two germline ends. The CDR3 spans 12 residues. The V gene's germline CDR1 is SGHTS and CDR2 YDEGEE. The CDR3 reads CASSLITYEQYF. CDR3 in DNA: TGTGCCAGCAGCTTAATAACCTACGAGCAGTACTTC.

A remark on this clone: Its ends do not fully match the called genes, so a read error is possible. V usage is TRBV7-9 and J usage is TRBJ2-7; 9 bases match TRBD1. The germline gives CDR1 SEHNR, CDR2 FQNEAQ (reference sequence). CDR3 size: 13 residues. The CDR3 is CSSSEGTGYEQYF. The CDR3 region has the DNA TGTTCCAGCAGCGAGGGGACAGGGTACGAGCAGTACTTC.

The genes are TRBV5-1 and TRBJ2-2; 8 bases align to TRBD1. From germline, CDR1 is SGHRS and CDR2 YFSETQ. The CDR3 has 15 residues. The ends lost 3 bases at V and 6 bases at J; junction bases unmatched: 7. The CDR3 sequence is CASSSDRVWSGELFF. As DNA, the CDR3 is TGCGCCAGCAGCTCGGACAGGGTTTGGTCCGGGGAGCTGTTTTTT.

J is TRBJ2-1 and V is TRBV7-6; D unclear. There are 14 residues in the CDR3. Germline loops: CDR1 SGHVS, CDR2 FNYEAQ. V lost 5 bases, J lost 4 bases, and 12 bases lay in between. The CDR3: CASSARSLYNEQFF. CDR3 nucleotides: TGTGCCAGCAGCGCGAGAAGCTTATACAATGAGCAGTTCTTC.

This clone has more than one count but fewer than ten. DNA for the CDR3: TGTGCCATCAGTGAGAACCCCAGAGAGACCCAGTACTTC. Amino acids: CAISENPRETQYF. The chain employs TRBV10-3 and TRBJ2-5; D remains unclear. The CDR3 covers 13 residues. Between the trimmed V and J ends, which lost 2 bases and 4 bases, there was a span of 8 bases. The germline V gene has CDR1 ENHRY and CDR2 SYGVKD.

This clone appeared a few times. The CDR3 region has the DNA TGTGCCAGTAGCGACAGGGCGAGGACTAGCGGGAGAGGGGAGCAGTACTTC. It yields the protein CASSDRARTSGRGEQYF. The chain couples TRBV19 to TRBJ2-7, with 13 bases lining up with TRBD2. The CDR3 has 17 residues. V shed 6 bases, J shed 7 bases, and the junction held 15 bases outside the gene matches. Per germline, CDR1 LNHDA and CDR2 SQIVND (reference sequence).

This chain joins TRBV28 and TRBJ2-3, with no clear D. Trimming cost V 5 bases and J 1 base, with 16 bases left between them. In germline, CDR1 is MDHEN, CDR2 SYDVKM. The CDR3 length is 16 residues. CDR3 sequence reads: CASSPGRGFGTDTQYF. The CDR3 DNA is TGTGCCAGCAGTCCCGGCCGCGGCTTTGGCACAGATACGCAGTATTTT. Complete variable domain (other parts from reference TRBV28 and TRBJ2-3): DVKVTQSSRYLVKRTGEKVFLECVQDMDHENMFWYRQDPGLGLRLIYFSYDVKMKEKGDIPEGYSVSREKKERFSLILESASTNQTSMYLCASSPGRGFGTDTQYFGPGTRLTVL.

V gene TRBV4-2 combines with J gene TRBJ2-7; TRBD1 might be the D (6 bases). CDR1 LGHNA and CDR2 YNFKEQ come from the germline V gene. This CDR3 has 16 amino acids. V was shortened by 0 bases and J by 4 bases, with 16 bases between the two germline ends. This CDR3 reads CASSQDYSAGVYEQYF. Here the CDR3 DNA reads TGTGCCAGCAGCCAAGATTATTCGGCAGGGGTATACGAGCAGTACTTC.

This chain connects TRBV7-9 to TRBJ1-1, with a weak D call TRBD1 (6 bases). Trimming shortened V by 5 bases and J by 0 bases, and 10 bases separated the two germline ends. The CDR3 has 14 residues. Per the germline V gene, CDR1 is SEHNR and CDR2 is FQNEAQ (reference sequence). Here the CDR3 DNA reads TGTGCCAGCAGCCAAGGACAGCTGAACACTGAAGCTTTCTTT. This gives the protein CASSQGQLNTEAFF. Full variable domain (rest looked up from reference TRBV7-9 and TRBJ1-1): DTGVSQNPRHKITKRGQNVTFRCDPISEHNRLYWYRQTLGQGPEFLTYFQNEAQLEKSRLLSDRFSAERPKGSFSTLEIQRTEQGDSAMYLCASSQGQLNTEAFFGQGTRLTVV.

A few counts support this clone. The chain combines TRBV14 with TRBJ1-1; D gene unclear. V lost 4 bases and J 1 base, leaving 13 bases between the germline ends. This CDR3 comprises 15 residues. CDR1 and CDR2 from the germline V gene are SGHDN and FVKESK. Here the CDR3 DNA reads TGTGCCAGCAGCCCCACTCGACTGGAGAACACTGAAGCTTTCTTT. Protein sequence: CASSPTRLENTEAFF.

The V call is TRBV9, the J call TRBJ2-1; TRBD2 aligns across 9 bases. The CDR3 has 14 residues. CDR1 and CDR2 (germline): SGDLS, YYNGEE. With 3 bases clipped from V and 7 bases from J, the junction kept 5 bases outside the gene matches. The CDR3: CASSGLAGENEQFF. CDR3 nucleotides: TGTGCCAGCAGCGGATTAGCGGGAGAAAATGAGCAGTTCTTC.

This chain connects TRBV2 to TRBJ2-3, with 10 bases fitting TRBD2. Germline-derived CDR1 and CDR2 are SNHLY and FYNNEI. The length of the CDR3 is 15 residues. J gave up 0 bases and V 6 bases, and 3 bases lay outside the gene matches. The CDR3 sequence is CASSVAGGSTDTQYF. As DNA, the CDR3 is TGTGCCAGCAGCGTAGCGGGAGGAAGCACAGATACGCAGTATTTT.

This sequence joins TRBV7-2 and TRBJ1-1; D perhaps matches TRBD1 (6 bases). The CDR3 is 13 residues long. Trimming removed 10 bases at V and 4 bases at J, with 16 bases between. Germline lookup yields CDR1 SGHTA and CDR2 FQGNSA. CDR3 region: CATGAGAITEAFF. The DNA for the CDR3 is TGTGCCACAGGGGCAGGGGCGATCACTGAAGCTTTCTTT.

V gene TRBV28 combines with J gene TRBJ2-6; the D is unclear. The V gene lost 7 bases and the J gene lost 2 bases, with 3 bases spanning the gap. There are 12 residues in the CDR3. Germline CDR1 is MDHEN and CDR2 is SYDVKM. CDR3 nucleotides: TGTGCCAGCAATACTGGGGCCAACGTCCTGACTTTC. Protein product: CASNTGANVLTF. Full variable domain (rest looked up from reference TRBV28 and TRBJ2-6): DVKVTQSSRYLVKRTGEKVFLECVQDMDHENMFWYRQDPGLGLRLIYFSYDVKMKEKGDIPEGYSVSREKKERFSLILESASTNQTSMYLCASNTGANVLTFGAGSRLTVL.

The chain uses TRBV28 and TRBJ1-5; D not resolved. The CDR3 loop spans 13 amino acids. Trimming took off 3 bases at V and 4 bases at J, with 7 bases between the two ends. Germline-derived CDR1 and CDR2 are MDHEN and SYDVKM. The DNA for the CDR3 is TGTGCCAGCAGTTTGCAGGCTAATCAGCCCCAGCATTTT. Its translation: CASSLQANQPQHF.

This clone was seen a handful of times. This chain uses TRBV4-1 with TRBJ1-3; 7 nucleotides align to TRBD1. With 0 bases clipped from V and 3 bases from J, the junction kept 11 bases outside the gene matches. Germline V CDR1 and CDR2: MGHRA, YSYEKL. The CDR3 runs to 18 residues. The DNA for the CDR3 is TGCGCCAGCAGCCAAGAGAGGGGGCTTTTTAGAAGTGGAAACACCATATATTTT. Translation gives CASSQERGLFRSGNTIYF.

This clone was recorded a few times. This rearrangement joins TRBV4-3 to TRBJ1-5; D is unresolved. In germline, CDR1 is LGHNA, CDR2 YSLEER. Trimming took off 6 bases at V and 0 bases at J, with 12 bases between the two ends. The CDR3 consists of 15 residues. The CDR3 DNA reads as TGCGCCAGCAGTCCCGAGCTTTATAGCAATCAGCCCCAGCATTTT. Its translation: CASSPELYSNQPQHF.

The genes are TRBV2 and TRBJ1-3; TRBD1 agrees at 9 bases. Trimming at V came to 2 bases and at J to 1 base, leaving 6 bases not matched to a gene. Per the germline V gene, CDR1 is SNHLY and CDR2 is FYNNEI. CDR3 length equals 17 residues. CDR3 amino acids: CASSESRGQGSGNTIYF. Here the CDR3 DNA reads TGTGCCAGCAGTGAATCGCGAGGACAGGGGTCTGGAAACACCATATATTTT.

This sequence joins TRBV28 and TRBJ2-5; TRBD1 agrees at 7 bases. The trim removed 6 bases at V and 2 bases at J, leaving 6 bases unmatched. Germline CDR1 is MDHEN and CDR2 is SYDVKM. The CDR3 is 14 residues long. The chain's CDR3 is CASSQRDSQETQYF. CDR3 coding DNA: TGTGCCAGCAGCCAAAGGGACAGTCAAGAGACCCAGTACTTC. The full variable domain, completed using reference TRBV28 and TRBJ2-5, is DVKVTQSSRYLVKRTGEKVFLECVQDMDHENMFWYRQDPGLGLRLIYFSYDVKMKEKGDIPEGYSVSREKKERFSLILESASTNQTSMYLCASSQRDSQETQYFGPGTRLLVL.

The chain uses TRBV10-3 and TRBJ1-5; D is uncertain. The CDR3 totals 14 residues. Germline V gene sequence: CDR1 ENHRY, CDR2 SYGVKD. V was clipped by 2 bases and J by 3 bases, with 8 bases between them. The CDR3 sequence: CAISEVEDNQPQHF. The CDR3 bases are TGTGCCATCAGTGAGGTGGAGGACAATCAGCCCCAGCATTTT.

V and J are TRBV29-1 and TRBJ1-4, with TRBD1 matching over 10 bases. Germline assignment: CDR1 SQVTM and CDR2 ANQGSEA. The CDR3 extends over 13 amino acids. The V and J ends lost 6 bases and 5 bases, in that order; junction bases with no gene match: 3. The CDR3 region has the DNA TGCAGCGTCGAGGACAGGGGGAATGAAAAACTGTTTTTT. Protein product: CSVEDRGNEKLFF.

V gene TRBV7-9 combines with J gene TRBJ1-4, with D unclear. V was clipped by 2 bases and J by 13 bases, with 11 bases between them. The germline CDR1 and CDR2 sequences are SEHNR and FQNEAQ (reference sequence). This CDR3 region has 12 residues. DNA for the CDR3: TGTGCCAGCAGCTTATTTTCCGGAGGACTGTTTTTT. It is translated as CASSLFSGGLFF.

The chain has TRBV5-1 and TRBJ2-3; 7 positions agree with TRBD1. V was clipped by 9 bases and J by 2 bases; unmatched bases: 12. This CDR3 comprises 15 residues. Germline V CDR1 and CDR2: SGHRS, YFSETQ. CDR3 region: CATSDRVGATDTQYF. Here the CDR3 DNA reads TGCGCCACCTCTGACAGGGTGGGAGCCACAGATACGCAGTATTTT.

The chain employs TRBV7-9 and TRBJ1-6; 8 nucleotides agree with TRBD1. The germline V gene encodes CDR1 SEHNR and CDR2 FQNEAQ (reference sequence). Trimming at V came to 5 bases and at J to 4 bases, leaving 7 bases not matched to a gene. This CDR3 comprises 16 residues. In nucleotides, the CDR3 is TGTGCCAGCAGCGCAGGCGACAGGGGTTATAATTCACCCCTCCACTTT. Amino acids: CASSAGDRGYNSPLHF. Complete variable domain (other parts from reference TRBV7-9 and TRBJ1-6): DTGVSQNPRHKITKRGQNVTFRCDPISEHNRLYWYRQTLGQGPEFLTYFQNEAQLEKSRLLSDRFSAERPKGSFSTLEIQRTEQGDSAMYLCASSAGDRGYNSPLHFGNGTRLTVT.

To note about this clone: A read error may produce the germline difference seen at one junction end. The CDR3 loop is CSSSYEGNTIYF. The DNA for the CDR3 is TGTTCCAGCAGTTACGAGGGAAACACCATATATTTT. The rearrangement joins TRBV7-9 to TRBJ1-3; D is unclear. The CDR3 is 12 amino acids. Germline CDR1 is SEHNR and CDR2 is FQNEAQ (reference sequence).